Included here is one T cell receptor (beta chain) sequence, with context. An end of the junction does not agree with germline; a read error may underlie this. This specimen belongs to a study of cytomegalovirus exposure and HLA in healthy donors. PCR employed 60 Vbeta and 13 Jbeta primers. This table comes from immunoSEQ multiplex PCR, and its TCRdb copy is limited to in-frame clones, with some not included. The sample consists of around 120,000 clones, 65% to 80% of them appearing once. Germline CDR1 SGHRS, CDR2 YFSETQ. The CDR3 is made up of 12 amino acids. This TCR was sampled from a middle-aged woman in good health and CMV-seropositive. Specimen: PBMCs. The chain links TRBV5-1 to TRBJ1-1; D uncertain. This chain's CDR3 is CASSSGNAEAFF. Written as DNA, the CDR3 is TGCGCCAGCAGCTCCGGGAACGCTGAAGCTTTCTTT.